This T cell receptor beta chain was sequenced for a study of CDR3 diversity in severe acne. CDR1 and CDR2 from the germline V gene are SNHLY and FYNNEI. Trimming removed 8 bases at V and 2 bases at J, with 13 bases between. The CDR3 spans 14 residues. TCRdb called the PCR reads again in MiXCR, with one record for every CDR3 protein. The table shows 89,000 or so distinct CDR3 sequences, with around half occurring only once. This clonotype was obtained from a male donor in good health, serving as a control. The V call is TRBV2, the J call TRBJ1-5, with a possible D match to TRBD1 (5 bases). Input material: blood. CDR3 nucleotides: TGTGCCAGCTCGGGACCCGGGGGCAATCAGCCCCAGCATTTT. This gives the protein CASSGPGGNQPQHF.